The 4 T cell receptor beta chains below were found in one sample sequenced in a study of blood T cell repertoires in COVID-19. Only in-frame clones appear in the TCRdb table, and some are missing; sequencing was by immunoSEQ multiplex PCR. The sample consists of fewer than 150,000 clones, approximately 78% of them appearing once. Sequenced: peripheral blood. The receptors were sampled from a man aged 55 to 70 who had recovered from COVID-19.

This sequence joins TRBV2 and TRBJ2-1, with TRBD1 matching over 9 bases. CDR1 and CDR2 from the germline V gene are SNHLY and FYNNEI. This CDR3 has 15 residues. With 7 bases clipped from V and 3 bases from J, the junction kept 7 bases outside the gene matches. CDR3 region: CASILDRGGYNEQFF. The CDR3 nucleotides are TGTGCCAGCATATTGGACAGGGGAGGCTACAATGAGCAGTTCTTC.

This chain links TRBV7-8 with TRBJ1-5; weak D call: TRBD1 (6 bases). Looked up from germline, CDR1 is SGHVS and CDR2 is FQNEAQ. The CDR3 is 14 residues long. The ends were cut back, 0 bases at V and 6 bases at J, with 9 bases in the middle. The CDR3: CASSLAGGAQPQHF. In nucleotides, the CDR3 is TGTGCCAGCAGCTTAGCGGGGGGGGCTCAGCCCCAGCATTTT. The full variable domain, completed using reference TRBV7-8 and TRBJ1-5, is GAGVSQSPRYKVAKRGQDVALRCDPISGHVSLFWYQQALGQGPEFLTYFQNEAQLDKSGLPSDRFFAERPEGSVSTLKIQRTQQEDSAVYLCASSLAGGAQPQHFGDGTRLSIL.

The gene calls are TRBV19 and TRBJ1-2, with D possibly TRBD1 on 6 matching bases. The V gene's germline CDR1 is LNHDA and CDR2 SQIVND (reference sequence). The CDR3 length is 16 residues. Trimming removed 7 bases from V and 6 bases from J, with 24 bases in between. The CDR3 DNA sequence: TGTGCCAGTAACCCTACCGTCACAGCAGGGGTGAATGGCTACACCTTC. Its translation: CASNPTVTAGVNGYTF.

This clone was counted once. The chain has TRBV5-1 and TRBJ1-1, with a possible D match to TRBD1 (5 bases). The CDR3 has 14 amino acids. Germline loops: CDR1 SGHRS, CDR2 YFSETQ. Trimming removed 0 bases at V and 2 bases at J, with 8 bases between. In DNA form, the CDR3 reads TGCGCCAGCAGCTTGGCAGGGTTCAACACTGAAGCTTTCTTT. Translated: CASSLAGFNTEAFF. Based on the CDR3 plus reference TRBV5-1 and TRBJ1-1, the full variable domain is KAGVTQTPRYLIKTRGQQVTLSCSPISGHRSVSWYQQTPGQGLQFLFEYFSETQRNKGNFPGRFSGRQFSNSRSEMNVSTLELGDSALYLCASSLAGFNTEAFFGQGTRLTVV.